The next 19 T cell receptor beta chains were all read from a single sample in a study of human T cells and chemical hapten exposure. TCRdb reanalysed the RACE reads using MiXCR and keeps one entry per CDR3 protein. The sample holds approximately 320,000 distinct CDR3 sequences; around 5% are singletons and the top ten take around 8%. Time point meaning: pre-sensitization, week 0. As to treatment: therapeutic diphenylcyclopropenone sensitization with weekly scalp DPC. Sequencing was performed on whole blood, taken in connection with sensitization to the hapten diphenylcyclopropenone (DPC). These receptors were collected from a woman aged 18-29 years with alopecia areata. Some clones in this sample may be carry-over from other donors' samples.

Many counts were recorded for this clonotype. The chain uses TRBV9 and TRBJ1-4; D gene uncertain. The germline CDR1 and CDR2 sequences are SGDLS and YYNGEE. CDR3 length: 15 amino acids. Trimming stripped 0 bases from V and 8 bases from J, with 14 bases between. CDR3 bases: TGTGCCAGCAGCGTAGCTGACCCAGTCGGGGAAAAACTGTTTTTT. Translation gives CASSVADPVGEKLFF.

This clonotype was counted at least ten times. V and J are TRBV11-2 and TRBJ2-3; the match to TRBD2 covers 9 bases. Per germline, CDR1 SGHAT and CDR2 FQNNGV. The CDR3 spans 20 residues. The V gene end was trimmed by 4 bases and the J gene end by 1 base; junction bases not matched to a gene: 18. The chain's CDR3 is CASSSLRGGRIGVGTDTQYF. CDR3 nucleotide sequence: TGTGCCAGCAGCTCCCTGCGGGGGGGCCGGATTGGAGTGGGCACAGATACGCAGTATTTT.

This clonotype has a handful of counts. V and J are TRBV12-3 or TRBV12-4 and TRBJ1-2; possibly TRBD1 for D (6 bases). V was pared by 5 bases and J by 6 bases, with 13 bases between. The CDR3 is made up of 13 amino acids. Written as DNA, the CDR3 is TGTGCCAGCAGTGCAGGGGAATTAGATGGCTACACCTTC. This gives the protein CASSAGELDGYTF.

This clonotype was counted ten times or more. The rearrangement uses TRBV6-2 or TRBV6-3 and TRBJ2-3; the D gene is possibly TRBD2 (5 bases). CDR3 length equals 14 residues. The V gene lost 4 bases and the J gene lost 1 base, with 9 bases spanning the gap. Germline V gene sequence: CDR1 MNHEY, CDR2 SVGEGT. CDR3 in amino acids: CASSSRTGTDTQYF. The CDR3 DNA reads as TGTGCCAGCAGTTCCCGGACTGGCACAGATACGCAGTATTTT.

This clonotype was observed at least ten times. The chain joins TRBV12-3 or TRBV12-4 to TRBJ1-5; D is possibly TRBD1 (5 bases). V shed 7 bases and J shed 5 bases, with 15 bases lying between them. The CDR3 contains 14 residues. The CDR3: CASTQGQADQPQHF. In nucleotides, the CDR3 is TGTGCCAGCACTCAGGGCCAGGCGGATCAGCCCCAGCATTTT.

This clonotype was recorded at least ten times. The genes are TRBV4-3 and TRBJ1-3, with D hard to call. Trimming cost V 0 bases and J 5 bases, with 8 bases left between them. This CDR3 region has 14 residues. CDR1 LGHNA and CDR2 YSLEER come from the germline V gene. CDR3: CASSQEVRRNTIYF. CDR3 sequence (DNA): TGCGCCAGCAGCCAAGAGGTTCGTCGAAACACCATATATTTT.

This clonotype was counted between two and nine times. This chain joins TRBV12-3 or TRBV12-4 and TRBJ1-4; 7 nucleotides align to TRBD1. The CDR3 extends over 14 amino acids. With V trimmed by 5 bases and J by 8 bases, 8 bases remained unmatched. CDR3 residues: CASSATGLEEKLFF. The CDR3 DNA sequence: TGTGCCAGCAGTGCGACAGGGTTGGAGGAAAAACTGTTTTTT.

The chain carries TRBV6-6 and TRBJ1-3; D unresolved. From germline, CDR1 is MNHNY and CDR2 SVGAGI (reference sequence). Trimming pared 5 bases from V and 0 bases from J, leaving 11 bases between. The CDR3 has 15 amino acids. CDR3: CASSPLKSSGNTIYF. The CDR3 DNA is TGTGCCAGCAGTCCCCTGAAGAGCTCTGGAAACACCATATATTTT.

The chain employs TRBV25-1 and TRBJ1-5, with D possibly being TRBD1 (5 bases). Trimming took 5 bases from V and 5 from J, leaving 7 bases between them. The CDR3 is made up of 12 amino acids. Per the germline V gene, CDR1 is MGHDK and CDR2 is SYGVNS. CDR3 in DNA: TGTGCCAGCAGTAGAGGGGATCAGCCCCAGCATTTT. Translation gives CASSRGDQPQHF. The variable domain in full, completed from reference TRBV25-1 and TRBJ1-5, reads EADIYQTPRYLVIGTGKKITLECSQTMGHDKMYWYQQDPGMELHLIHYSYGVNSTEKGDLSSESTVSRIRTEHFPLTLESARPSHTSQYLCASSRGDQPQHFGDGTRLSIL.

The chain uses TRBV6-1 and TRBJ1-4; unclear D gene. Germline V gene sequence: CDR1 MNHNS, CDR2 SASEGT. The V end was cut by 5 bases, the J end by 6 bases, with 7 bases between. The CDR3 consists of 12 residues. CDR3 in DNA: TGTGCCAGCAGTCGACCCTATGAAAAACTGTTTTTT. Its translation: CASSRPYEKLFF.

Here the CDR3 reads CASSGRTVRDEKLFF. The CDR3 coding sequence is TGTGCCAGCAGTGGGCGGACAGTTAGGGATGAAAAACTGTTTTTT. The chain combines TRBV27 with TRBJ1-4, with a tentative D call TRBD1 (6 bases). V lost 5 bases, J lost 6 bases, and 16 bases lay in between. The CDR3 contains 15 residues. Germline V CDR1 and CDR2: MNHEY, SMNVEV (reference sequence).

The chain couples TRBV6-2 or TRBV6-3 to TRBJ2-1; D remains ambiguous. The CDR3 runs 14 residues. The V end lost 2 bases, the J end lost 8 bases, and 13 bases lay between the germline ends. Germline loops: CDR1 MNHEY, CDR2 SVGEGT. The CDR3 nucleotides are TGTGCCAGCAGTTACGGTTCGGGCTCCCATGAGCAGTTCTTC. The encoded protein is CASSYGSGSHEQFF.

This clonotype was recorded at least ten times. V gene TRBV20-1 combines with J gene TRBJ2-7, with 9 nucleotides matching TRBD1. The CDR3 runs to 13 residues. Germline CDR1 DFQATT, CDR2 SNEGSKA (reference sequence). Unmatched junction bases numbered 5, after V lost 6 bases and J lost 2 bases. CDR3: CSAWTGVTYEQYF. CDR3 bases: TGCAGTGCCTGGACAGGGGTCACCTACGAGCAGTACTTC.

This clonotype was seen repeatedly, ten times or more. The genes are TRBV6-2 or TRBV6-3 and TRBJ1-1, with D unclear. V was cut by 7 bases and J by 11 bases, with 23 bases left in between. CDR1 and CDR2 from the germline V gene are MNHEY and SVGEGT. The CDR3 is 14 residues long. CDR3: CASNKKEVFWKAFF. DNA for the CDR3: TGTGCCAGCAACAAAAAGGAGGTCTTCTGGAAGGCTTTCTTT.

The genes are TRBV2 and TRBJ1-2; TRBD1 is a possible D gene (6 bases). V was cut by 3 bases and J by 3 bases, with 14 bases left in between. CDR1 SNHLY and CDR2 FYNNEI come from the germline V gene. This CDR3 contains 15 residues. DNA of the CDR3: TGTGCCAGCAGTGAGGAAACAGGGCGAGACTATGGCTACACCTTC. As protein: CASSEETGRDYGYTF.

For this clonotype: A much larger clone differs by one base, so this may be a read error. The rearrangement joins TRBV29-1 to TRBJ1-5, with D possibly TRBD1 on 5 matching bases. The CDR3 runs to 13 residues. CDR1 is SQVTM and CDR2 is ANQGSEA in the germline V gene. The V end was cut by 3 bases, the J end by 9 bases, with 15 bases between. DNA for the CDR3: TGCAGCGTTGATGAGGGGAAAGGTCCGCCCCAGCATTTT. This encodes CSVDEGKGPPQHF.

Note on this clonotype: A junction end diverges from the germline sequence, so it may reflect a read error. The CDR3 spells CASSLPTGGNEKLFF. The CDR3 nucleotides read TGCGCCAGCTCACTGCCGACAGGGGGAAATGAAAAACTGTTTTTT. The chain couples TRBV18 to TRBJ1-4; 9 bases map to TRBD1. Per germline, CDR1 KGHSH and CDR2 LQKENI. This CDR3 spans 15 amino acids.

Concerning this clonotype itself: Since a much larger clone is just one base distant, this may be a read error. CDR3 DNA: TGTGCCAGCAGCCAAACGAACAGGAAGAAGGCTTTCTTT. Translated: CASSQTNRKKAFF. The rearrangement uses TRBV3-1 and TRBJ1-1; TRBD1 is a possible D gene (5 bases). The germline V gene encodes CDR1 LGHDT and CDR2 YNNKEL (reference sequence). The CDR3 length is 13 residues. Trimming took 2 bases from V and 11 from J, leaving 15 bases between them. Based on the CDR3 plus reference TRBV3-1 and TRBJ1-1, the full variable domain is DTAVSQTPKYLVTQMGNDKSIKCEQNLGHDTMYWYKQDSKKFLKIMFSYNNKELIINETVPNRFSPKSPDKAHLNLHINSLELGDSAVYFCASSQTNRKKAFFGQGTRLTVV.

This clonotype showed up many times. The chain carries TRBV4-1 and TRBJ1-1; maybe TRBD1 (5 bases). Germline CDR1 and CDR2: MGHRA and YSYEKL. The CDR3 runs to 14 residues. Trimming removed 6 bases from V and 1 base from J, with 12 bases in between. CDR3 in amino acids: CASRGLLKNTEAFF. The CDR3 region has the DNA TGCGCCAGCAGGGGACTTCTTAAGAACACTGAAGCTTTCTTT.